The clone carrying this TCR beta chain has more than one count but fewer than ten. Its specificity is not known. The data originate from a study of T cells in Graves' hyperthyroidism and ophthalmopathy. Study findings and constraints: In the analysis, a 13 V-J model separated ophthalmopathy from stable hyperthyroidism.

Amplified regions were TCR beta CDR3 sequences from RNA transcripts. The TCR CDR3 was amplified in a first-round RT-PCR using the HTBI primer set. TCRdb re-derived calls from the multiplex PCR reads in MiXCR, one entry per CDR3 protein. In the table there are about 590,000 distinct CDR3 sequences, about a sixth of which are singletons. Trimming stripped 3 bases from V and 4 bases from J, with 23 bases between. Germline loops: CDR1 KGHSH, CDR2 LQKENI. The CDR3 covers 18 residues. If no ophthalmopathy progression occurred within 18 months, Graves' hyperthyroidism was stable. Sequencing was done on a sample of blood. The rearrangement joins TRBV18 to TRBJ2-3; no definite D call. The clonotype originates from a woman aged 30 to 39 with Graves' hyperthyroidism. Here the CDR3 reads CASSPLSLVLDGPDTQYF. The CDR3 bases are TGTGCCAGCTCACCCCTTTCCCTGGTGCTAGACGGACCAGATACGCAGTATTTT. The full variable domain, in which reference TRBV18 and TRBJ2-3 provide the parts outside the CDR3, is NAGVMQNPRHLVRRRGQEARLRCSPMKGHSHVYWYRQLPEEGLKFMVYLQKENIIDESGMPKERFSAEFPKEGPSILRIQQVVRGDSAAYFCASSPLSLVLDGPDTQYFGPGTRLTVL.